This TCR beta chain was documented in a study of response to subunit inactivated influenza vaccine (dated by TCRdb to the late 2010s). Concerning the study at large: The study used deep quantitative T cell receptor repertoire profiling to track responses to a trivalent subunit inactivated influenza vaccine. Overall study outcomes, separate from this receptor: According to the authors, only a limited number of new T cells may be recruited by each seasonal influenza vaccination.

Regarding this clonotype: Its antigen is still unknown. The sample holds no much larger clone one base away, and base qualities are not on file.

The method was RT-PCR. TCRdb lists the instrument as Illumina HiSeq 2500. The public reads were quality trimmed at Q25 with fastp and then assembled into clones with MiXCR by TCRdb, keeping productive beta chains. Each entry merges the rows of one CDR3 protein and shows their most common DNA and genes. The sample table records more than 450,000 distinct CDR3 sequences; around 11% of these occur just once. Approximately 11% of the sample belongs to the ten largest clones. These same data were also listed under a study on T cells expressing NK-cell markers. Looking at the second paper: The TCR beta cDNA libraries were made using 5'RACE template switching, a step that added both a universal primer site and unique molecular identifiers. TCR beta-chain repertoires were profiled in sorted CD3+CD56+NKG2C+, CD3+CD56+NKG2C- and CD3+CD56-NKG2C+ T-cell subsets from several donors. Among the eight sequenced donors, only one was HCMV-seronegative, while the other seven were HCMV-seropositive. In several experiments an anti-gammadeltaTCR antibody was added to restrict sorting to alphabetaTCR-expressing T cells. In six donors, the dominant CD3+CD56+NKG2C+ clonotypes were found to rank among the top 10 CD8+ clonotypes and to make up about 1.0-8% of CD8+ T cells. Those dominant clonotypes were again the most abundant among CD3+CD56-NKG2C+ cells in a few donors, at about 25-65%. Whether the expanded NKG2C-expressing T cell clones were specific for HCMV antigens remained unclear. The eight sequenced donors were randomly selected healthy volunteers, three men and five women. To determine HCMV serostatus, a commercial ELISA kit was used to detect HCMV-specific IgG in serum. Peripheral blood mononuclear cells were isolated from blood by Ficoll density gradient centrifugation. For about 6 donors, unsorted PBMC were also used to sequence bulk peripheral blood T-cell repertoires. cDNA synthesis was primed from the TCR beta constant segment, followed by two successive PCR amplification steps. Illumina HiSeq 2000/2500, MiSeq or NextSeq was used to sequence libraries as 2 x 150 bp reads. MIGEC handled demultiplexing of the reads and grouping by UMI, while MiTCR was used to assemble and quantify clonotypes. Only TCR cDNA sequences supported by at least two reads were kept to exclude erroneous sequences. The tcR package was used for downstream repertoire analysis, and clonotypes were matched between fractions using CDR3 nucleotide sequence together with V segment. VDJmatch was used to annotate antigen specificity against VDJdb, with one amino acid substitution in CDR3 allowed.

This receptor was taken from a man aged 50 to 60 who received an inactivated influenza vaccine. Donor details come from another sample of the same person, matched by shared clones. The sequencing used PBMCs from blood, collected on the day of vaccination.

The CDR3 protein is CSAVGPSNQPQHF. At the DNA level, the sequence is TGCAGTGCTGTGGGACCGAGCAATCAGCCCCAGCATTTT. The V and J segments used are TRBV20-1 and TRBJ1-5, with TRBD1 tentatively as D gene (5 bases match). The CDR3 goes from the cysteine to the phenylalanine over 13 residues. Only CDR3 DNA is held: 39 bases, read in frame from base 1. CDR1 DFQATT and CDR2 SNEGSKA were looked up in the germline V gene (reference sequence). At the junction V is shortened by 5 bases and J by 1 base, with 9 bases in between.